Following are 8 T cell receptor beta chains from one sample sequenced in a study of cytomegalovirus exposure and HLA in healthy donors (dated by TCRdb to about 2017). Libraries came from the immunoSEQ multiplex PCR assay. TCRdb mirrors the immuneACCESS table, restricted to in-frame sequences. Some clones are absent from its copies; in checked studies, under half trace to an unresolved V gene, and the reason for the others is unknown. The sample has 97,000 or so clones on record, less than 95% of them singletons. In total, the top ten clones hold around 0.85% of the sample. Input material: PBMCs. These receptors originate from a woman younger than 35 in good health and CMV-seronegative.

This rearrangement joins TRBV5-1 to TRBJ1-4; 7 bases agree with TRBD1. The CDR3 contains 15 residues. V shed 1 base and J 3 bases; nucleotides not matched to a gene: 3. Germline loops: CDR1 SGHRS, CDR2 YFSETQ. CDR3 sequence: CASSLFGTANEKLFF. CDR3 DNA: TGCGCCAGCAGCTTGTTCGGGACAGCTAATGAAAAACTGTTTTTT.

The sample holds one count of this clone. V gene TRBV20-1 combines with J gene TRBJ2-1; D call uncertain. The CDR3 consists of 10 residues. Trimming took 7 bases from V and 6 from J, leaving 7 bases between them. The germline CDR1 and CDR2 sequences are DFQATT and SNEGSKA (reference sequence). The CDR3 DNA follows: TGCAGTGTTTCGGGCAATGAGCAGTTCTTC. As protein: CSVSGNEQFF.

The chain uses TRBV30 and TRBJ2-1, with TRBD2 matching over 7 bases. CDR3 length equals 16 residues. J gave up 4 bases and V 7 bases, and 16 bases lay outside the gene matches. Germline-derived CDR1 and CDR2 are GTSNPN and SVGIG (reference sequence). Here the CDR3 reads CASQRRGGSMYNEQFF. CDR3 coding DNA: TGTGCCTCCCAAAGGCGGGGCGGGAGTATGTACAATGAGCAGTTCTTC.

This chain connects TRBV9 to TRBJ2-3; 7 bases line up with TRBD2. CDR3 length equals 16 residues. V shed 1 base and J 0 bases; nucleotides not matched to a gene: 5. Germline V CDR1 and CDR2: SGDLS, YYNGEE. The CDR3, as DNA: TGTGCCAGCAGCGTACGTGACGGGGGGAGCACAGATACGCAGTATTTT. The encoded protein is CASSVRDGGSTDTQYF.

In DNA form, the CDR3 reads TGTGCCAGCAGCTTACTCTTCACAGATACGCAGTATTTT. Translated: CASSLLFTDTQYF. V is TRBV7-2 and J is TRBJ2-3; no clear D. Germline V gene sequence: CDR1 SGHTA, CDR2 FQGNSA. The CDR3 is 13 residues long. Trimming removed 2 bases at V and 2 bases at J, with 5 bases between.

This chain connects TRBV12-5 to TRBJ1-2; D remains ambiguous. V gave up 4 bases and J gave up 6 bases, with 18 bases separating them. The CDR3 contains 15 residues. Germline V lookup: CDR1 LGHNT, CDR2 FRNRAP. CDR3 sequence: CASGSPPPGNHGYTF. In nucleotides, the CDR3 is TGTGCTAGTGGTTCCCCACCACCCGGGAATCATGGCTACACCTTC.

The rearrangement links TRBV5-4 to TRBJ2-7; 10 nucleotides agree with TRBD1. Trimming cost V 4 bases and J 3 bases; bases outside gene matches: 4. Germline lookup yields CDR1 SGHNT and CDR2 YYREEE (reference sequence). The CDR3 has 14 amino acids. CDR3 DNA: TGTGCCAGCAGCCTGACAGGGGGCATCTACGAGCAGTACTTC. Amino acid sequence: CASSLTGGIYEQYF.

In this sample, this clone turned up once. The CDR3 DNA reads TGTGCCACCAGCAAGGACAGGGCGGAGACCCAGTACTTC. It codes for CATSKDRAETQYF. The gene calls are TRBV15 and TRBJ2-5, with 8 bases matching TRBD1. With 4 bases clipped from V and 5 bases from J, the junction kept 3 bases outside the gene matches. This CDR3 has 13 amino acids. Germline CDR1 is LNHNV and CDR2 is YYDKDF (reference sequence).